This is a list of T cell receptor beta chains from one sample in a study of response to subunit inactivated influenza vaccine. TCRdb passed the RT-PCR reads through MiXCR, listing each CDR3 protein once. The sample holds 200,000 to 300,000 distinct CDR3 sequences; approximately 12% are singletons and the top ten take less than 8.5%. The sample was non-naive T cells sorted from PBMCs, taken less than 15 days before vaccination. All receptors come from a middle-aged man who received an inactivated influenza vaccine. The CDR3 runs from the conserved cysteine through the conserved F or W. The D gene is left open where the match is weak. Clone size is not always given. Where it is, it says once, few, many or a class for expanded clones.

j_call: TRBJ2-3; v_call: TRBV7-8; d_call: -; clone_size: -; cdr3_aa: CASSPQGGGRSTDTQYF; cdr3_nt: TGTGCCAGCAGCCCCCAGGGGGGGGGGCGCAGCACAGATACGCAGTATTTT
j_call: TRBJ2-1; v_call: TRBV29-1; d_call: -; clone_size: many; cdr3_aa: CSVSQLYNEQFF; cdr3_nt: TGCAGCGTTTCACAGTTATACAATGAGCAGTTCTTC
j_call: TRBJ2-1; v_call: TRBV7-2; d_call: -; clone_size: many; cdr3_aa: CASSLPIYNEQFF; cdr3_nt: TGTGCCAGCAGCTTACCGATCTACAATGAGCAGTTCTTC
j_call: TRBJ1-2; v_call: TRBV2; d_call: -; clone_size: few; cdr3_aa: CASRAGPRNYGYTF; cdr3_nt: TGTGCCAGCAGAGCAGGGCCCCGAAACTATGGCTACACCTTC
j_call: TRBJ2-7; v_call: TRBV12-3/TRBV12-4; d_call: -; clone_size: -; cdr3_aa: CASSLGSSSEQYF; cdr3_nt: TGTGCCAGCAGTTTAGGGAGTTCCAGCGAGCAGTACTTC
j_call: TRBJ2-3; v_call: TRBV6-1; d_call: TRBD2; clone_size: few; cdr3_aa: CASRLAGLRTDTQYF; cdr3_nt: TGTGCCAGCCGTCTAGCGGGTTTGCGCACAGATACGCAGTATTTT
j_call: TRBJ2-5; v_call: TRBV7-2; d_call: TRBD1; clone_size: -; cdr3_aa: CASSHRGQETQYF; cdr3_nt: TGTGCCAGCAGCCACAGGGGGCAAGAGACCCAGTACTTC
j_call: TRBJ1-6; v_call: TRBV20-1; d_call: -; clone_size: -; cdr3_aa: CSATSGGRNNSPLHF; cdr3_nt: TGCAGTGCCACGAGCGGGGGCAGGAATAATTCACCCCTCCACTTT
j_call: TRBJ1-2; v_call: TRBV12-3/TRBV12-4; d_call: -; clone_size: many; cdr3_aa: CASSSVWGGVDYGYTF; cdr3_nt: TGTGCCAGCAGCTCGGTGTGGGGGGGCGTAGACTATGGCTACACCTTC
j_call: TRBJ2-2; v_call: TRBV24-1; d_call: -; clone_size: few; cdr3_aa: CATSEQNTGELFF; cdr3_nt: TGTGCCACCAGTGAACAGAACACCGGGGAGCTGTTTTTT
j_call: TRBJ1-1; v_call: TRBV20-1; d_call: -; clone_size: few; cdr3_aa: CSASRGSNTEAFF; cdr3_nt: TGCAGTGCTAGTAGGGGGTCGAACACTGAAGCTTTCTTT
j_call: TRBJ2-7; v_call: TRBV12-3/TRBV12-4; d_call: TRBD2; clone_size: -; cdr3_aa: CASSPDGLVSYEQYF; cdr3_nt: TGTGCCAGCAGCCCTGATGGACTAGTATCCTACGAGCAGTACTTC
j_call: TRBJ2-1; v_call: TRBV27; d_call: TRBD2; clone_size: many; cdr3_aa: CASSLGSSGRYNEQFF; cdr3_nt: TGTGCCAGCAGTTTAGGCTCTAGCGGGAGGTACAATGAGCAGTTCTTC
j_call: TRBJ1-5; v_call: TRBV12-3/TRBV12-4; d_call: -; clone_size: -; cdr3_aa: CASSSPWSNQPQHF; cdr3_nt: TGTGCCAGCAGTTCCCCGTGGAGCAATCAGCCCCAGCATTTT
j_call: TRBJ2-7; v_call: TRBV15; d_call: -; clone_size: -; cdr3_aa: CATSRQGLGEQYF; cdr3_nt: TGTGCCACCAGCAGACAGGGATTGGGCGAGCAGTACTTC
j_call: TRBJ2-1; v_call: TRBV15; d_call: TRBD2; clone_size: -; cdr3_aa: CATSRGLAISDEQFF; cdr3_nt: TGTGCCACCAGCAGGGGACTAGCGATTAGCGATGAGCAGTTCTTC
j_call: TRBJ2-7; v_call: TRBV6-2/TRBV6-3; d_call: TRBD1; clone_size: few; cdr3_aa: CASRGQGTSYEQYF; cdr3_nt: TGTGCCAGCAGAGGACAGGGGACCTCCTACGAGCAGTACTTC
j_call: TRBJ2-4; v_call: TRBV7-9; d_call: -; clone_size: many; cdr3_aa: CASSLGSSAKNIQYF; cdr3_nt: TGTGCCAGCAGCTTAGGGTCCTCAGCCAAAAACATTCAGTACTTC
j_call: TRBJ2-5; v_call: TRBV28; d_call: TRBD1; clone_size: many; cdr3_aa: CASSLDRGRGETQYF; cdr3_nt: TGTGCCAGCAGTCTGGACAGGGGTAGGGGAGAGACCCAGTACTTC
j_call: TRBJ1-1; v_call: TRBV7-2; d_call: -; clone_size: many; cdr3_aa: CASSSSLNTEAFF; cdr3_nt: TGTGCCAGCAGCTCCAGTTTAAACACTGAAGCTTTCTTT
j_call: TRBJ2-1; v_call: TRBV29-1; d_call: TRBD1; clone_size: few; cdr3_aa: CSAPGQGNNEQFF; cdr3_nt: TGCAGCGCCCCGGGACAGGGGAACAATGAGCAGTTCTTC
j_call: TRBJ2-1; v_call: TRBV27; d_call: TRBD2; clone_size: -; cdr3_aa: CASRFPSGNEQFF; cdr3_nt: TGTGCCAGCAGGTTTCCTAGCGGCAATGAGCAGTTCTTC
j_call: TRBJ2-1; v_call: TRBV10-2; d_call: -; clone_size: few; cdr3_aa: CASTPDRSYNEQFF; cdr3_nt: TGCGCCAGCACACCGGATCGCTCCTACAATGAGCAGTTCTTC
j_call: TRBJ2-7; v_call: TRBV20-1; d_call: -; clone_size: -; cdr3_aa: CSAKDQTRYEQYF; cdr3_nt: TGCAGTGCAAAGGACCAAACCCGCTACGAGCAGTACTTC